The 12 T cell receptor beta chains below come from one sample, sequenced in a study of human T cells and chemical hapten exposure. TCRdb called the RACE reads again in MiXCR, with one record for every CDR3 protein. Altogether around 340,000 distinct CDR3 sequences are present, under 9% being singletons, with the ten largest covering about 8%. Time point noted: patch test 1, 2 weeks after DPC sensitization. The treatment denotes: therapeutic diphenylcyclopropenone sensitization with weekly scalp DPC. Sequencing used whole blood, obtained in connection with sensitization to the hapten diphenylcyclopropenone (DPC). The origin of the receptors is a woman under 30 with alopecia areata. Some clones in this sample may be carry-over from other donors' samples.

V usage is TRBV29-1 and J usage is TRBJ1-1, with D uncertain. Between the trimmed V and J ends, which lost 1 base and 6 bases, there was a span of 9 bases. CDR3 length: 12 residues. Germline lookup yields CDR1 SQVTM and CDR2 ANQGSEA. CDR3 nucleotides: TGCAGCGTTGAAGGTGTGGGGTCTGAAGCTTTCTTT. As protein: CSVEGVGSEAFF.

This clonotype was found a few times. This CDR3 reads CASSLHGKDQPQHF. CDR3 DNA: TGTGCCAGCAGTTTGCACGGCAAGGATCAGCCCCAGCATTTT. The chain links TRBV12-3 or TRBV12-4 to TRBJ1-5; D gene ambiguous. The CDR3 spans 14 residues. Trimming removed 3 bases from V and 5 bases from J, with 11 bases in between.

The rearrangement links TRBV6-1 to TRBJ2-3, with D unresolved. Between the trimmed V and J ends, which lost 3 bases and 0 bases, there was a span of 13 bases. CDR1 and CDR2 from the germline V gene are MNHNS and SASEGT. The CDR3 totals 16 residues. As DNA, the CDR3 is TGTGCCAGCAGTGACCCAGTAGCTCGAAGCACAGATACGCAGTATTTT. Amino acid sequence: CASSDPVARSTDTQYF.

The chain joins TRBV4-3 to TRBJ1-2; D unclear. Germline V lookup: CDR1 LGHNA, CDR2 YSLEER. V gave up 0 bases and J gave up 8 bases, with 10 bases separating them. The length of the CDR3 is 13 residues. CDR3 sequence reads: CASSQEFKGGYTF. The CDR3 DNA reads as TGCGCCAGCAGCCAAGAGTTTAAGGGCGGCTACACCTTC.

The chain couples TRBV2 to TRBJ1-2, with 7 nucleotides matching TRBD1. This CDR3 has 15 residues. The germline gives CDR1 SNHLY, CDR2 FYNNEI. V dropped 4 bases and J dropped 0; count of bases not matched to a gene: 5. CDR3 amino acids: CASSARGQTNYGYTF. The CDR3 region has the DNA TGTGCCAGCAGTGCGCGGGGACAGACTAACTATGGCTACACCTTC.

This clonotype was counted between two and nine times. V usage is TRBV7-9 and J usage is TRBJ2-7; D possibly corresponds to TRBD2 (6 bases). Germline V gene data show CDR1 as SEHNR and CDR2 as FQNEAQ (reference sequence). The V end was cut by 3 bases, the J end by 2 bases, with 14 bases between. The CDR3 sequence is 15 residues long. In DNA, the CDR3 is TGTGCCAGCAGCTTTCCTGACGGGAGCACCTACGAGCAGTACTTC. Its translation: CASSFPDGSTYEQYF.

This clonotype was seen ten or more times. The genes are TRBV6-2 or TRBV6-3 and TRBJ2-7; 11 bases are shared with TRBD1. J gave up 6 bases and V 6 bases, and 7 bases lay outside the gene matches. Germline CDR1 and CDR2: MNHEY and SVGEGT. This CDR3 comprises 14 residues. The CDR3 nucleotides read TGTGCCAGCAGCACCGGGACAGGGGGGCGCGAGCAGTACTTC. Its protein product is CASSTGTGGREQYF.

V is TRBV20-1 and J is TRBJ2-3, with TRBD2 matching 15 bases. Germline trimming cut 6 bases from V and 2 bases from J; bases unmatched to any gene: 9. The CDR3 is made up of 17 amino acids. Germline V gene lookup returns CDR1 DFQATT and CDR2 SNEGSKA (reference sequence). The CDR3 nucleotides are TGCAGTGCCGACCGGACTAGCGGGGGGGATTTCACAGATACGCAGTATTTT. Translating gives CSADRTSGGDFTDTQYF.

This clonotype was counted a few times. V and J are TRBV12-3 or TRBV12-4 and TRBJ1-4, with 7 bases identical to TRBD1. Trimming cost V 6 bases and J 8 bases; bases outside gene matches: 18. The CDR3 length is 17 residues. The CDR3 here is CASSRDPPGQTPEKLFF. DNA of the CDR3: TGTGCCAGCAGCCGCGACCCTCCGGGACAGACTCCAGAAAAACTGTTTTTT.

This clonotype has only a few counts. CDR3 sequence reads: CASRGGGNEQYF. In DNA, the CDR3 is TGTGCCAGCAGAGGCGGGGGAAACGAGCAGTACTTC. The chain employs TRBV12-3 or TRBV12-4 and TRBJ2-7; TRBD2 matches 7 bases. With 6 bases clipped from V and 5 bases from J, the junction kept 4 bases outside the gene matches. The length of the CDR3 is 12 residues.

This clonotype was detected a few times. V gene TRBV7-2 combines with J gene TRBJ2-3; D may be TRBD2 (6 bases). The V end was cut by 4 bases, the J end by 3 bases, with 11 bases between. Germline-derived CDR1 and CDR2 are SGHTA and FQGNSA. CDR3 size: 14 residues. CDR3 coding DNA: TGTGCCAGCAGCTCGGGACTGCGAACAGATACGCAGTATTTT. Translated: CASSSGLRTDTQYF.

There are many counts of this clonotype. The V gene is TRBV3-1, the J gene TRBJ2-3; 8 nucleotides align to TRBD2. Germline V lookup: CDR1 LGHDT, CDR2 YNNKEL (reference sequence). This CDR3 comprises 15 residues. After removal of 4 bases from V and 4 bases from J, the junction contained 7 bases not matched to a gene. CDR3 nucleotide sequence: TGTGCCAGCAGCCTGTCAGCGGGAGCTTCAGATACGCAGTATTTT. Its translation is CASSLSAGASDTQYF.